Listed below are T cell receptor beta chains from one sample, sequenced in a study of identifying expanded T cells in peripheral blood. The assay was immunoSEQ multiplex PCR, and TCRdb's table has in-frame clones only and misses some. The sample shows around 130,000 clones, 75% to 90% of them seen only once. Input material: blood. The source of these receptors is a person aged 18-70 years in good health. The conserved cysteine and the conserved F or W are not part of the CDR3 here. Only some rows state a clone size, as once, few, many or a class for expanded clones.

size,J,V,CDR3
NA,TRBJ1-2,TRBV7-2,ASTLGDQMGGYT
NA,TRBJ1-5,TRBV30,AWSVRGTGQPQH
NA,TRBJ1-4,TRBV4-3,ASSQAGGGKLF
NA,TRBJ2-3,TRBV28,ASSLYGAGSADTQY
NA,TRBJ1-2,TRBV6-6,ASKSTNYGYT
NA,TRBJ2-5,TRBV11-2,ASSSTLAGKRETQY
NA,TRBJ1-5,TRBV6-6,ASNTGEPNQPQH
NA,TRBJ2-1,TRBV19,ASRTGTGGFNEQF
NA,TRBJ1-1,TRBV7-2,ASTLVGGDTEAF
NA,TRBJ2-7,TRBV28,ASSAPDGDGALEQY
once,TRBJ1-2,TRBV9,ASSPPTGNYGYT
few,TRBJ1-2,TRBV2,ASSVSAENYGYT
NA,TRBJ2-3,TRBV2,ATGTGMTDTQY
once,TRBJ2-3,TRBV27,ASSYGTGVPDTQY
NA,TRBJ1-6,TRBV5-6,ASSLVGAGAINSPLH
once,TRBJ1-2,TRBV7-2,ASSLEVGNYGYT
NA,TRBJ2-1,TRBV19,ASIPSGTAKNEQF
NA,TRBJ1-4,TRBV7-9,ASSLVGYRVGEKLF
NA,TRBJ1-5,TRBV7-7,ASSSGGLYSNQPQH
NA,TRBJ2-5,TRBV11-2,ASSSLWGVETQY
NA,TRBJ2-7,TRBV9,ASSVDTGSYEQY
NA,TRBJ2-5,TRBV6-1,ASSGGQGVAWTQY
NA,TRBJ2-1,TRBV28,ASSLGRYNEQF